This T cell receptor beta chain is drawn from a study of CD8+ T cells in alopecia areata. Study-wide results and caveats: Compared with normal scalp, lesional scalp had higher clonality and more expanded CD8+ clones. Scalp sample data also include resident alphabeta T cells from normal skin.

Of note for this clone: The antigen is not known.

RNA was extracted and reverse transcribed into cDNA as the sequencing template. Method: immunoSEQ multiplex PCR; TCRdb's copy keeps in-frame clones and lacks some. The sample carries approximately 140,000 clones, about 89% recorded once. This CDR3 has 15 amino acids. Germline V CDR1 and CDR2: SEHNR, FQNEAQ (reference sequence). The V end was cut by 1 base, the J end by 2 bases, with 12 bases between. The clonotype originates from a human donor with alopecia areata. Source: CD8+ T cells sorted from blood, taken at week 0. V gene TRBV7-9 combines with J gene TRBJ2-7; D tentatively reads TRBD1 or TRBD2 (5 bases each). The CDR3 DNA follows: TGTGCCAGCAGCTTAGGTCCAGCGGACACCTACGAGCAGTACTTC. Amino acids: CASSLGPADTYEQYF.